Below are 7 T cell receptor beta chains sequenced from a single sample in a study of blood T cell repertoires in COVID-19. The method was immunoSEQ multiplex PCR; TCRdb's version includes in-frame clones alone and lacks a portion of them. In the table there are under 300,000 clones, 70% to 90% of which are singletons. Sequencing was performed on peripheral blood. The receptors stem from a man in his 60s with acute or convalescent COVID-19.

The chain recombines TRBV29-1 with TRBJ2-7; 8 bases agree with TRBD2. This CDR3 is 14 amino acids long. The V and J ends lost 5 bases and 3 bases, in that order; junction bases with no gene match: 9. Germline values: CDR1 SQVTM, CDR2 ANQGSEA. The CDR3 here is CSVLSGKSNYEQYF. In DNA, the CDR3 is TGCAGCGTTCTTAGCGGGAAGTCAAACTACGAGCAGTACTTC.

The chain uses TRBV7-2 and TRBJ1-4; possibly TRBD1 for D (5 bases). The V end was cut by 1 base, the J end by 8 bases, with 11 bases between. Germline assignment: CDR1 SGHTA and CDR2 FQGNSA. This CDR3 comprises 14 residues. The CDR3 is CASSLGRKGEKLFF. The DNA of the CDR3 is TGTGCCAGCAGCTTAGGCAGGAAGGGGGAAAAACTGTTTTTT.

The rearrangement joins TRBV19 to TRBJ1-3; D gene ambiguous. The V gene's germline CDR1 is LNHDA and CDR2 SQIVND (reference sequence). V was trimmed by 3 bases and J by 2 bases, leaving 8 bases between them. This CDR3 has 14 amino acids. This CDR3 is CASSILAPGNTIYF. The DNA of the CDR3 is TGTGCCAGTAGTATTCTGGCCCCTGGAAACACCATATATTTT.

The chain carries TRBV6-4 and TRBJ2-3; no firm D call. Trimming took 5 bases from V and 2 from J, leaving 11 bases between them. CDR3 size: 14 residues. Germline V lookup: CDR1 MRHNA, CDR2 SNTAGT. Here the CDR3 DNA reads TGTGCCAGCAGTCTAGAGACCTACACAGATACGCAGTATTTT. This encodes CASSLETYTDTQYF.

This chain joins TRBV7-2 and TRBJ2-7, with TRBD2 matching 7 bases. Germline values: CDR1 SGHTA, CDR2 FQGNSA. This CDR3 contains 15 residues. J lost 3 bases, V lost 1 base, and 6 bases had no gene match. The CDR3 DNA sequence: TGTGCCAGCAGCTTAGGTGCGGGAGTAGGCTACGAGCAGTACTTC. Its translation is CASSLGAGVGYEQYF.

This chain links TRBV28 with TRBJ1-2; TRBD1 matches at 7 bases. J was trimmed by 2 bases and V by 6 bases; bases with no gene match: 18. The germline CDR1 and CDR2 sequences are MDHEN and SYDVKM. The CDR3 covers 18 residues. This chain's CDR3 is CASREVGGPILQNYGYTF. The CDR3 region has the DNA TGTGCCAGCAGAGAGGTAGGGGGCCCCATCCTCCAAAACTATGGCTACACCTTC.

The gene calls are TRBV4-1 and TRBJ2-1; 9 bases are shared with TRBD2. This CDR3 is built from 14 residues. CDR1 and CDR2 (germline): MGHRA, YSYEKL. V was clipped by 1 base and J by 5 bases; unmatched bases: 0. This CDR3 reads CASSQGLADNEQFF. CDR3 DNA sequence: TGCGCCAGCAGCCAAGGACTAGCGGACAATGAGCAGTTCTTC.